One and the same sample provided the 3 T cell receptor beta chains below, sequenced in a study of blood T cell repertoires in COVID-19. Only in-frame clones appear in the TCRdb table, and some are missing; sequencing was by immunoSEQ multiplex PCR. The table records tens of thousands of clones, 80% to 90% of them present only once. The sequenced material came from peripheral blood. The receptors come from a human donor in a cohort sampled during active COVID-19.

As to this clone: The same CDR3 arises from other DNA sequences in this sample as well. The chain recombines TRBV9 with TRBJ2-2; 7 bases line up with TRBD1. V was clipped by 3 bases and J by 1 base; unmatched bases: 3. Germline V gene sequence: CDR1 SGDLS, CDR2 YYNGEE. This CDR3 has 15 residues. CDR3 residues: CASSGTGVNTGELFF. CDR3 DNA sequence: TGTGCCAGCAGCGGAACAGGGGTGAACACCGGGGAGCTGTTTTTT.

This chain links TRBV27 with TRBJ2-1; 7 nucleotides line up with TRBD2. Germline V gene data show CDR1 as MNHEY and CDR2 as SMNVEV (reference sequence). The V and J ends lost 5 bases and 10 bases, in that order; junction bases with no gene match: 11. The CDR3 consists of 14 residues. The CDR3 loop reads CASSKRGLPGEQFF. In DNA form, the CDR3 reads TGTGCCAGCAGTAAGCGGGGCCTTCCCGGGGAGCAGTTCTTC.

V usage is TRBV10-2 and J usage is TRBJ2-2, with TRBD1 as a possible D gene (5 bases). This CDR3 comprises 16 residues. CDR1 is WSHSY, CDR2 SAAADI, per germline. V lost 6 bases and J 1 base, leaving 15 bases between the germline ends. CDR3 sequence: CASSDTRTRNTGELFF. The CDR3 DNA sequence: TGCGCCAGCAGCGATACCCGGACAAGGAACACCGGGGAGCTGTTTTTT.